The entry that follows covers one T cell receptor (beta chain) sequence. The antigen is undetermined. PCR was performed using 60 Vbeta and 13 Jbeta primers. Sequencing used immunoSEQ multiplex PCR; TCRdb keeps in-frame clones, though not all of them. The sample consists of some 120,000 clones, 15% of them appearing once. Per the germline V gene, CDR1 is WNHNN and CDR2 is SYGVQD (reference sequence). The CDR3 loop spans 15 amino acids. The ends lost 4 bases at V and 6 bases at J; junction bases unmatched: 10. The sample belongs to a study of cytomegalovirus exposure and HLA in healthy donors. At the level of the study: Prior work identified around 110 million unique TCR beta sequences in 150 million to 200 million T cells.

The study, taken as a whole, reports: On later analysis, the bulk of CMV-associated TCR beta chains appeared to be HLA-restricted. A later analysis linked around 15,000 TCR beta sequences to HLA alleles at 0.05 false discovery rate. As immune exposure information, only CMV serostatus was available.

The chain joins TRBV10-1 to TRBJ2-7; 9 positions agree with TRBD2. The sequenced sample consisted of PBMCs. This clonotype was sampled from a woman younger than 35 in good health and CMV-seronegative. CDR3 in DNA: TGCGCCAGCAGTGTGCCAGCGGGAGGACTTTGCGAGCAGTACTTC. Translating gives CASSVPAGGLCEQYF.